The present TCR beta chain was sequenced within a study of monozygotic twins with inflammatory bowel disease. It was 3,500 to 4,000 ng of total RNA that each TCR library used. With the 5' RACE reads reprocessed, TCRdb shows one record per CDR3 protein and no DNA. The sample table includes around 370,000 distinct CDR3 sequences. Overall study findings and caveats: Researchers reported no repertoire similarity difference between concordant and discordant twins, possibly from limited power. The study found lower TCRbeta diversity (inverse Simpson) in IBD patients than in healthy co-twins. IBD patients shared fewer clonotypes with other individuals than healthy twins, especially patients with disease activity signs.

Germline CDR1 reads SGHVS; CDR2 reads FNYEAQ. The CDR3 loop spans 14 amino acids. Comment on this clonotype: Its specificity is unknown.

This TCR came from a human donor with ulcerative colitis or Crohn's disease, or a healthy co-twin of an affected twin (not recorded which). The sequencing input was blood. This chain connects TRBV7-6 to TRBJ2-2; TCRdb's D gene call, TRBD1, goes unchecked for lack of DNA. The CDR3 region is CATGTALNTGELFF.